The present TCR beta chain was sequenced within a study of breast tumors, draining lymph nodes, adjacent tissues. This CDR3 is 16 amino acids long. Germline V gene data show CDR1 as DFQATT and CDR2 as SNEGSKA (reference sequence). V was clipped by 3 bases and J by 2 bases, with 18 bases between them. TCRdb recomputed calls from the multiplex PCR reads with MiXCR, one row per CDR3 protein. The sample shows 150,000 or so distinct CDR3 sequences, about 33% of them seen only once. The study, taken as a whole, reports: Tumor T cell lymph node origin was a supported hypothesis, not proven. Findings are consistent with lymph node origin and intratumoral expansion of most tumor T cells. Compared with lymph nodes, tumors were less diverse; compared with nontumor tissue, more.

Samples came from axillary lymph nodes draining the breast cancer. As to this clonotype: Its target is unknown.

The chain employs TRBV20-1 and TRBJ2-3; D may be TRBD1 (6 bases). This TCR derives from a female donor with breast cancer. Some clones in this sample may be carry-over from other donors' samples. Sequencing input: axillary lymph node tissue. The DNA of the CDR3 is TGCAGTGCTAGTCCGCCGGGACACATTTTCACAGATACGCAGTATTTT. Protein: CSASPPGHIFTDTQYF.